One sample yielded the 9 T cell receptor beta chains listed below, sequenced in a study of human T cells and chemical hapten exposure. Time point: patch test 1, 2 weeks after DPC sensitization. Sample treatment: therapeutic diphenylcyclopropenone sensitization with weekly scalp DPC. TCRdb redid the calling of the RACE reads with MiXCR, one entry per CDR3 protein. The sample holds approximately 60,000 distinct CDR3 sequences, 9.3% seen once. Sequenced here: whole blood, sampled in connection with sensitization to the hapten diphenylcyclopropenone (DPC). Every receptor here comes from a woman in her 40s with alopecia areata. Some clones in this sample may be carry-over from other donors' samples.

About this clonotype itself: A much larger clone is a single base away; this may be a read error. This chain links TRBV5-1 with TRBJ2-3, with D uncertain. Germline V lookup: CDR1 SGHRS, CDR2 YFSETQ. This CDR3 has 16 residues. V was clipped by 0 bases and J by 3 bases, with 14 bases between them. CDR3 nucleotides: TGCGCCAGCAGCTTGGGCACGAGCCTGAGGACAGATACGCAGTATTTT. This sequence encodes CASSLGTSLRTDTQYF.

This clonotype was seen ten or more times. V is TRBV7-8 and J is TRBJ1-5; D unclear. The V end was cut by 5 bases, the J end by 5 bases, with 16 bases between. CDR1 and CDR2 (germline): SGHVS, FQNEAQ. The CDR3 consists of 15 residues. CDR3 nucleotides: TGTGCCAGCAGCAGAATAGGGCAGGACTATCAGCCCCAGCATTTT. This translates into CASSRIGQDYQPQHF. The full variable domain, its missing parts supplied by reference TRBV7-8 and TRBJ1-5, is GAGVSQSPRYKVAKRGQDVALRCDPISGHVSLFWYQQALGQGPEFLTYFQNEAQLDKSGLPSDRFFAERPEGSVSTLKIQRTQQEDSAVYLCASSRIGQDYQPQHFGDGTRLSIL.

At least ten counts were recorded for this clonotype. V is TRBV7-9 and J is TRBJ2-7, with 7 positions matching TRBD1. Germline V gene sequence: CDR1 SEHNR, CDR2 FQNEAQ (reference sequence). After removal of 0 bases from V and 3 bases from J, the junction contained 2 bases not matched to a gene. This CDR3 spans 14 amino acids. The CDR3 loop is CASSLAGQIYEQYF. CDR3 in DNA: TGTGCCAGCAGCTTAGCGGGACAGATCTACGAGCAGTACTTC.

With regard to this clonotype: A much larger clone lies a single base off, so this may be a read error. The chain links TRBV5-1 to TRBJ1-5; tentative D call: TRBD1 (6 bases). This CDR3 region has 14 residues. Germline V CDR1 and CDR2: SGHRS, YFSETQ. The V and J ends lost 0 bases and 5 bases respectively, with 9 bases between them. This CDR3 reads CASSLVAGDQPQHF. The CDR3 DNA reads TGCGCCAGCAGCTTGGTGGCAGGGGATCAGCCCCAGCATTTT.

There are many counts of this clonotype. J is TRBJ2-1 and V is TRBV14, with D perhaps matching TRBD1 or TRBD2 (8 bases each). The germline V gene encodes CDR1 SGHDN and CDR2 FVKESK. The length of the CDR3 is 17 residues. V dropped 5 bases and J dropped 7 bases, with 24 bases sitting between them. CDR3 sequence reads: CASSARTGTRWGNEQFF. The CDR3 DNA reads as TGTGCCAGCAGCGCCCGGACAGGGACTAGATGGGGGAATGAGCAGTTCTTC.

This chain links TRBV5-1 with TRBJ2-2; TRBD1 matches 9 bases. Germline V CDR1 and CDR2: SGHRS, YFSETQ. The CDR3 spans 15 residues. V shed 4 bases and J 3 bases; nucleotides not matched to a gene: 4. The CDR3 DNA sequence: TGCGCCAGCAGCGGGGGACAGGGATACACCGGGGAGCTGTTTTTT. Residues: CASSGGQGYTGELFF.

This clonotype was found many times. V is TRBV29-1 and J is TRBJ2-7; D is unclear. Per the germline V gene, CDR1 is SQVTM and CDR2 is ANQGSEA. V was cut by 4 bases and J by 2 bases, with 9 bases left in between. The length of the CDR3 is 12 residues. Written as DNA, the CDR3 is TGCAGCGTTGGTGGGCCAACCTACGAGCAGTACTTC. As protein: CSVGGPTYEQYF.

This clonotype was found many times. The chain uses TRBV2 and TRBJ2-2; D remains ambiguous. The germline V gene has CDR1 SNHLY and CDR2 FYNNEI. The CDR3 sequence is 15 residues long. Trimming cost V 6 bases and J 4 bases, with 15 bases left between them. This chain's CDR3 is CASSDNLDFTGELFF. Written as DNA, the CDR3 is TGTGCCAGCAGCGACAATTTGGATTTCACCGGGGAGCTGTTTTTT.

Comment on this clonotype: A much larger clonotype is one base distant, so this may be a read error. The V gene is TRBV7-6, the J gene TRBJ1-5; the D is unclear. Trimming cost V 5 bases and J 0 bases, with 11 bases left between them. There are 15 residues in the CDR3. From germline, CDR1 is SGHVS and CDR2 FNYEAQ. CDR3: CASSPAGVSNQPQHF. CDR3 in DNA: TGTGCCAGCAGCCCCGCCGGGGTTAGCAATCAGCCCCAGCATTTT.